This TCR beta chain derives from a study of blood T cell repertoires in COVID-19. Study at large: The United States, Italy and Spain were the sources of the acute and convalescent COVID-19 samples. The analysed material was cDNA or gDNA that came from T cells, B-cell-depleted T cells, or PBMCs.

As processed by the authors: Quantification of nucleated cells was approximated via reference gene primer amplification. TCRdb's copy holds only in-frame clones and misses some; the assay was immunoSEQ multiplex PCR. For V, J and clone size, that table is used; D and trimming come from the DNA. Among more than 150,000 clones listed, about 88% were seen once. V shed 5 bases and J 6 bases; nucleotides not matched to a gene: 5. Per the germline V gene, CDR1 is SEHNR and CDR2 is FQNEAQ (reference sequence). CDR3 length: 14 amino acids. Sequencing was carried out using peripheral blood. This TCR was recovered from a man younger than 35 with acute or convalescent COVID-19. V usage is TRBV7-9 and J usage is TRBJ2-5; TRBD2 agrees at 11 bases. The CDR3 region has the DNA TGTGCCAGCAGCCAAGCTAGCGGGGGGCAGACCCAGTACTTC. It encodes CASSQASGGQTQYF.